The 19 T cell receptor beta chains in this list originate from one sample, sequenced in a study of cytomegalovirus exposure and HLA in healthy donors. Use of 60 Vbeta and 13 Jbeta primers characterized the PCR. Measured with immunoSEQ multiplex PCR; TCRdb has only the in-frame clones, and not every one. This sample has some 170,000 clones, with roughly 70% found just once. The sample was PBMCs. The source of these receptors is a woman aged 50 to 60 in good health and CMV-seropositive.

The rearrangement uses TRBV18 and TRBJ1-2, with 7 bases matching TRBD1. Germline-derived CDR1 and CDR2 are KGHSH and LQKENI. The J segment lost 7 bases and the V segment lost 3 bases, leaving 5 bases of the junction unmatched. The CDR3 is made up of 13 amino acids. CDR3: CASSPEGAGGYTF. DNA for the CDR3: TGTGCCAGCTCACCGGAGGGGGCAGGTGGCTACACCTTC.

The chain carries TRBV6-1 and TRBJ1-1, with D possibly matching TRBD1 (5 bases). CDR3 size: 18 residues. Trimming removed 0 bases at V and 1 base at J, with 18 bases between. CDR1 and CDR2 from the germline V gene are MNHNS and SASEGT. As DNA, the CDR3 is TGTGCCAGCAGTGAAGCATCCTGGGGAGGGGTTTGGAACACTGAAGCTTTCTTT. Translation: CASSEASWGGVWNTEAFF.

The chain combines TRBV19 with TRBJ1-1; 10 nucleotides agree with TRBD1. Germline assignment: CDR1 LNHDA and CDR2 SQIVND (reference sequence). The CDR3 totals 16 residues. The V segment lost 2 bases and the J segment 3 bases; nucleotides outside the gene matches: 6. The CDR3: CASSISFGTGDTEAFF. CDR3 sequence (DNA): TGTGCCAGTAGTATATCTTTTGGGACAGGGGACACTGAAGCTTTCTTT. Together with reference TRBV19 and TRBJ1-1, the CDR3 gives the full variable domain: DGGITQSPKYLFRKEGQNVTLSCEQNLNHDAMYWYRQDPGQGLRLIYYSQIVNDFQKGDIAEGYSVSREKKESFPLTVTSAQKNPTAFYLCASSISFGTGDTEAFFGQGTRLTVV.

This clone was counted once. CDR3 in DNA: TGTGCCAGCAGTCTCCTCGTCCCTCCGGACACTGAAGCTTTCTTT. As protein: CASSLLVPPDTEAFF. The chain is built from TRBV27 and TRBJ1-1; D is ambiguous. Per germline, CDR1 MNHEY and CDR2 SMNVEV (reference sequence). The CDR3 is 15 amino acids. V dropped 5 bases and J dropped 3 bases, with 16 bases sitting between them.

The chain couples TRBV7-8 to TRBJ2-5; 8 bases map to TRBD1. Germline V gene lookup returns CDR1 SGHVS and CDR2 FQNEAQ. There are 13 residues in the CDR3. V shed 4 bases and J 3 bases; nucleotides not matched to a gene: 1. CDR3 nucleotides: TGTGCCAGCAGCTCGGACAGGGAAGAGACCCAGTACTTC. Its protein is CASSSDREETQYF.

A single count supports this clone. This sequence joins TRBV10-3 and TRBJ1-1, with D possibly being TRBD1 (6 bases). This CDR3 contains 14 residues. In germline, CDR1 is ENHRY, CDR2 SYGVKD. V gave up 6 bases and J gave up 2 bases, with 13 bases separating them. CDR3 DNA: TGTGCCATCAGACAGACAGGTATCAACACTGAAGCTTTCTTT. Protein sequence: CAIRQTGINTEAFF.

The chain employs TRBV30 and TRBJ2-3; TRBD2 agrees at 14 bases. V dropped 4 bases and J dropped 6; count of bases not matched to a gene: 9. CDR1 is GTSNPN, CDR2 SVGIG, per germline (reference sequence). The length of the CDR3 is 16 residues. CDR3 in DNA: TGTGCCTGGACCACGCGACTAGCGGGGGGGTTGGATACGCAGTATTTT. The encoded protein is CAWTTRLAGGLDTQYF.

The chain recombines TRBV14 with TRBJ1-2, with D perhaps TRBD1 (5 bases). Trimming took 2 bases from V and 5 from J, leaving 9 bases between them. The germline gives CDR1 SGHDN, CDR2 FVKESK. The CDR3 length is 13 residues. CDR3 residues: CASSQTGGYGYTF. The CDR3 DNA reads TGTGCCAGCAGCCAAACTGGGGGGTATGGCTACACCTTC.

The chain recombines TRBV2 with TRBJ1-5; D gene unclear. CDR3 length: 13 residues. V was trimmed by 4 bases and J by 4 bases, leaving 8 bases between them. Germline V CDR1 and CDR2: SNHLY, FYNNEI. The CDR3: CASSANPNQPQHF. The DNA for the CDR3 is TGTGCCAGCAGTGCTAACCCTAATCAGCCCCAGCATTTT.

This clone was seen just once. The chain combines TRBV27 with TRBJ1-1; TRBD1 matches at 8 bases. Germline V gene data show CDR1 as MNHEY and CDR2 as SMNVEV (reference sequence). The trim removed 3 bases at V and 7 bases at J, leaving 4 bases unmatched. This CDR3 contains 13 residues. The CDR3 nucleotides are TGTGCCAGCAGTTTCCGGACAGGGTGTGAAGCTTTCTTT. Its protein is CASSFRTGCEAFF.

The chain links TRBV2 to TRBJ1-5, with a weak D call TRBD1 (5 bases). The CDR3 extends over 13 amino acids. Germline V gives CDR1 SNHLY, CDR2 FYNNEI. The V end was cut by 5 bases, the J end by 7 bases, with 12 bases between. This chain's CDR3 is CASSFQKGQPQHF. The CDR3 DNA reads as TGTGCCAGCAGTTTCCAGAAGGGGCAGCCCCAGCATTTT.

This chain uses TRBV19 with TRBJ2-1; D not certain. The germline CDR1 and CDR2 sequences are LNHDA and SQIVND (reference sequence). V was pared by 1 base and J by 4 bases, with 8 bases between. This CDR3 has 14 amino acids. This CDR3 reads CASSIAFRYNEQFF. As DNA, the CDR3 is TGTGCCAGTAGTATAGCGTTCAGATACAATGAGCAGTTCTTC.

The V and J genes are TRBV5-1 and TRBJ1-2, with TRBD1 matching over 8 bases. Losses at the gene ends were 1 base for V and 7 bases for J; bases not matched to a gene: 18. The CDR3 is made up of 18 amino acids. The germline V gene encodes CDR1 SGHRS and CDR2 YFSETQ. CDR3 sequence (DNA): TGCGCCAGCAGCTTGCCGGGCTTAAACCCGGACAGGGTGCTTGGCTACACCTTC. It specifies CASSLPGLNPDRVLGYTF. The full variable domain, rest sourced from reference TRBV5-1 and TRBJ1-2, is KAGVTQTPRYLIKTRGQQVTLSCSPISGHRSVSWYQQTPGQGLQFLFEYFSETQRNKGNFPGRFSGRQFSNSRSEMNVSTLELGDSALYLCASSLPGLNPDRVLGYTFGSGTRLTVV.

This clone was seen a few times. This sequence joins TRBV5-4 and TRBJ2-7, with TRBD1 matching 8 bases. From germline, CDR1 is SGHNT and CDR2 YYREEE (reference sequence). Losses at the gene ends were 1 base for V and 2 bases for J; bases not matched to a gene: 2. The CDR3 has 14 amino acids. The CDR3 DNA follows: TGTGCCAGCAGCTTGACAGGGGGTGCCTACGAGCAGTACTTC. Amino acids: CASSLTGGAYEQYF. Filled out from reference TRBV5-4 and TRBJ2-7, the complete variable domain reads ETGVTQSPTHLIKTRGQQVTLRCSSQSGHNTVSWYQQALGQGPQFIFQYYREEENGRGNFPPRFSGLQFPNYSSELNVNALELDDSALYLCASSLTGGAYEQYFGPGTRLTVT.

The chain has TRBV27 and TRBJ1-2, with a possible D match to TRBD1 (6 bases). CDR3 length: 13 residues. CDR1 is MNHEY and CDR2 is SMNVEV in the germline V gene (reference sequence). Trimming left V 6 bases short and J 4 bases short, with 12 bases between. CDR3 DNA: TGTGCCAGCAGGGACAGCGTCCTCTATGGCTACACCTTC. Its protein product is CASRDSVLYGYTF.

The chain carries TRBV7-9 and TRBJ1-2; no definite D call. CDR1 SEHNR and CDR2 FQNEAQ come from the germline V gene (reference sequence). The V end lost 5 bases, the J end lost 2 bases, and 18 bases lay between the germline ends. The CDR3 extends over 16 amino acids. The CDR3 nucleotides read TGTGCCAGCAGCCCCCCAGCCCCGTGGGCAAACTATGGCTACACCTTC. Residues: CASSPPAPWANYGYTF.

The V and J genes are TRBV7-2 and TRBJ2-2; TRBD1 is a possible D gene (5 bases). Trimming stripped 4 bases from V and 2 bases from J, with 11 bases between. This CDR3 has 15 amino acids. Germline values: CDR1 SGHTA, CDR2 FQGNSA. In nucleotides, the CDR3 is TGTGCCAGCAGCTATCTCCAGGGAAACACCGGGGAGCTGTTTTTT. It encodes CASSYLQGNTGELFF.

The CDR3 loop reads CASSQVQGASSNYGYTF. The CDR3 bases are TGTGCCAGCAGCCAAGTACAGGGGGCCTCCTCAAACTATGGCTACACCTTC. The rearrangement joins TRBV4-2 to TRBJ1-2, with 9 positions matching TRBD1. CDR3 length: 17 amino acids. CDR1 LGHNA and CDR2 YNFKEQ come from the germline V gene. V dropped 1 base and J dropped 2; count of bases not matched to a gene: 8.

The chain links TRBV5-1 to TRBJ2-1; 8 bases line up with TRBD2. The CDR3 contains 16 residues. CDR1 is SGHRS, CDR2 YFSETQ, per germline. V shed 0 bases and J 4 bases; nucleotides not matched to a gene: 6. The DNA of the CDR3 is TGCGCCAGCAGCTTGGGAGCGGGGGCCGAATACAATGAGCAGTTCTTC. Its translation is CASSLGAGAEYNEQFF.